This T cell receptor (beta chain) is drawn from a study of technical replicates of blood from several donors. The ends were cut back, 1 base at V and 2 bases at J, with 11 bases in the middle. The germline V gene has CDR1 SGHTA and CDR2 FQGTGA. The CDR3 is made up of 15 amino acids. Sequencing used immunoSEQ multiplex PCR; TCRdb keeps in-frame clones, though not all of them. The sample contains fewer than 100,000 clones, 95% to 98% of which appear only once. The sample was T cells isolated from PBMCs. This chain joins TRBV7-3 and TRBJ1-2; TRBD1 is a possible D gene (5 bases). This sequence was found in a human donor in good health. This CDR3 is CASSLRGGSNYGYTF. The CDR3 DNA sequence: TGTGCCAGCAGCTTAAGGGGGGGATCCAACTATGGCTACACCTTC.